This section outlines one T cell receptor (beta chain) sequence together with its context. Its cognate antigen has yet to be identified. Per-nucleotide qualities are absent, and no much larger clonotype sits a single base away. The data originate from a study of cytomegalovirus exposure and HLA in healthy donors (TCRdb year 2017). For context, the study as a whole: An earlier analysis of 550 to 700 of the donors reported roughly 300 Gb of sequence data and more than 90 million unique TCR beta sequences from about 200 million T cells. An early release that covered fewer than 750 HLA-typed donors contained about 300 gigabases of sequencing data and some 87 million unique TCR sequences. The genetic ancestry cluster associated with self-reported Caucasian donors included approximately 85% of the approximately 400 genotyped donors. The study was designed to test whether signatures of past pathogen exposure could be identified by cataloging public T cell receptors. Using immunosequencing, the study profiled T cell repertoires from some 670 subjects and related those repertoires to cytomegalovirus serostatus. Besides the first cohort of approximately 670 subjects, a separate validation cohort made up of roughly 120 different subjects was used. To predict cytomegalovirus infection status, the study brought together high-throughput TCR immunosequencing, statistical association of individual TCRs with disease status, and machine learning. A later analysis re-examined previously published TCR beta repertoires from 600 to 700 donors and added high-resolution HLA genotyping to investigate patterns of TCR occurrence. Rather than using new phenotypic data, the later analysis identified candidate immune exposures from TCR beta sequences and from how often those sequences occurred across donors. An earlier analysis of about 620 of the donors applied high-throughput TCR beta sequencing to assess whether each TCR beta V gene segment acted as functional or pseudogenic. Alongside the repertoire data, information on donor age, sex, ethnicity and CMV serostatus was compiled. A later genetic analysis used genome-wide SNP genotypes for about 65% of the roughly 670 donors, treating that subset as a discovery cohort. All discovery cohort repertoires had been generated on a single sequencing platform. Both class I and class II loci were covered by HLA typing, at four-digit resolution. Typing coverage varied by locus: about 620-640 donors for A, B, C, DRB1 and DQB1; approximately 520 for DQA1; more than 600 for DPA1; 450 to 480 for DPB1. Because of strong linkage in the cohort, roughly five DR-DQ haplotypes were treated as single units for association and clustering. On average, about 200,000 unique TCR beta nucleotide sequences were sequenced per donor among about 400 genotyped donors of the cohort, with approximately 18% of those sequences being non-productive. Overall study results and their limits: Across donors, most TCR sequences were observed very rarely, whereas some public TCRs were present in many individuals. Most CMV-associated TCR beta chains appeared to be HLA-restricted in a later analysis, and the HLA associations seemed to be driven largely by CMV exposure. An association between a missense DCLRE1C variant and V-gene and J-gene trimming of TCR beta chains was found in a later genetic analysis and replicated in an independent cohort. In a later analysis, the rate of TCR association differed among HLA loci, with DRB1 alleles having the most associated TCRs and HLA-C alleles having the fewest. A later genetic analysis reported fewer N-insertions in productive TCRs among donors in an Asian-associated ancestry cluster than the approximately 670-donor mean. The classifier was reported to diagnose cytomegalovirus status with high specificity and sensitivity in both the original and validation cohorts. The earlier analysis of fewer than 750 of the donors excluded 15 to 20 rarely observed V segments, including chromosome 9 orphons, because counts were too low. In an earlier analysis of roughly 500 of the donors, most TCR beta V segments appeared in productive rearrangements about 87% or about 30% of the time, broadly matching IMGT annotations. Strong co-occurrence of HLA alleles, especially DR and DQ, made assigning TCR associations to individual alleles difficult. In vitro tests confirmed that a few of the cytomegalovirus-associated TCR beta chains recognize cytomegalovirus antigens. A cluster of highly shared sequence variants was judged likely to represent a technical artifact of the sequencing pipeline. Several of the top co-occurrence clusters appeared to be linked to parvovirus B19, influenza, CMV and Epstein-Barr virus, according to a later analysis. Sequencing depth was assumed to be roughly uniform across donors in the presence/absence analyses, though that assumption may not hold. It was suggested by the authors that the approach could potentially be generalized to other disease states and immunological phenotypes. Correlated functional status among segregating V segments might be attributable to linkage disequilibrium, but an unknown experimental factor could not be ruled out. For the cohort, immune exposure information was limited to CMV serostatus. Some IMGT-functional V segments, including TRBV6-2 and TRBV6-3, could not be told apart with the 87-base-pair reads, so those segments were excluded. At a false discovery rate of 0.05, a later analysis linked 16,951 TCR beta sequences to specific HLA alleles. Because HLA typing was missing for some donors at each locus, association tests included only the typed subset. Compared with equally common non-associated chains, HLA-associated TCR beta chains in a later analysis were more clonally expanded and had lower generation probabilities. The study gave a list of around 170 TCR beta chains associated with cytomegalovirus. A further reported finding was that TCR beta sequences accurately predicted the HLA-A and HLA-B alleles for most subjects in the first cohort. This cohort had only TCR beta chains sequenced, and the lack of alpha or paired-chain data limited which features could be detected.

At the junction V is shortened by 1 base and J by 5 bases, with 7 bases in between. Via the germline V gene, CDR1 is SGHRS and CDR2 YFSETQ. Inclusive of the bounding cysteine and phenylalanine, the CDR3 is 14 residues long. Kept here is only the CDR3 DNA, which spans 42 bases and is read in frame from base 1. The cohort consisted of hundreds of healthy bone marrow donors. At the time of sampling, all cohort members were nominally healthy, though unrecorded immune exposures were likely present. The donor tested CMV seronegative and was one of the 352 seronegative cohort members. A peripheral blood sample was collected from each donor, and TCR beta sequencing was performed on peripheral blood mononuclear cells. The Qiagen DNeasy Blood Extraction Kit was used to extract genomic DNA from the blood cell samples. To prepare the library, the immunoSEQ multiplex PCR assay was applied. For the multiplex PCR, a mixture combining 60 forward primers for TCR Vbeta segments and 13 reverse primers for TCR Jbeta segments was used. A multiplex PCR assay on genomic DNA amplified the CDR3 region of rearranged TCR beta genes. On the Illumina HiSeq System, the amplified TCR beta libraries were sequenced as 87-base-pair reads. The paper's data handling went like this. A later analysis counted about 80 million unique TCR beta chains across the approximately 700 repertoires, and 9.5 million to 11 million of these chains were shared by at least two donors. Raw reads were error-corrected and collapsed into unique sequences by a nearest-neighbor algorithm in which closely related sequences were merged to remove PCR and sequencing errors. V, D and J gene segments were assigned by aligning CDR3 sequences to IMGT reference sequences. For a sequence to be retained, at least a six-nucleotide match to both a V gene segment and a J gene segment was required. Rearrangements were classified as productive when the CDR3 lacked stop codons and remained in frame with V and J, and all other rearrangements were classified as non-productive. Following IMGT convention, CDR3 was defined as the stretch from the second conserved V-encoded cysteine up to the conserved J-encoded phenylalanine. In an earlier analysis of just under 600 of the donors, sequences lacking an unambiguous match to a single V gene segment were excluded. An earlier analysis of a few hundred of the donors called V segments functional above 56.7% productive rearrangements and segregating when the between-donor standard deviation exceeded 5%. A statistical classification framework was developed to diagnose cytomegalovirus status using the catalog of TCR beta chain sequences. In a later analysis, V and J genes were assigned by comparing TCR nucleotide sequences against IMGT/GENE-DB human TR gene sequences. Using the TCRdist pipeline, a later analysis assigned CDR3 sequences along with most-parsimonious VDJ recombination scenarios. In a later analysis, each TCR beta chain was defined by its CDR3 amino acid sequence together with its V-gene family, and reads lacking a unique V-gene family were excluded. A later analysis removed 600 or so highly shared, low-generation-probability nucleotide sequences to deal with suspected cross-contamination and a sequencing artifact. In a later analysis, a clonal expansion index for each public chain was calculated from normalized within-repertoire ranks of inferred template counts. In a later analysis, generation probabilities were computed using a VDJ recombination model fitted to out-of-frame rearrangements, and the results were checked against IGoR. In a later analysis, hypergeometric tests were used to score TCR-TCR, TCR-HLA and TCR-CMV co-occurrence, with a repertoire-size bias correction applied to TCR pairs. False discovery rates were estimated in a later analysis by permuting HLA or CMV assignments 20 times. In a later analysis, co-occurring TCRs were grouped with DBSCAN, and TCRdist sequence similarity was added when clustering was performed within HLA-allele-positive subsets. Repertoires with fewer than 30,000 or more than 120,000 public chains, plus five repertoires with anomalous nucleotide sharing, were excluded from co-occurrence clustering. Sourced from immuneACCESS, this table was stored by TCRdb with only in-frame sequences that have V and J called. A share of the clones is absent; for the studies checked, an unresolved V gene accounts for under half, and the remainder has no known explanation. For V, J and clone size, that table is used; D and trimming come from the DNA. The sample includes 83,000 or so clones, with 60% to 80% observed a single time. The top ten constitute about 6% of the sample.

The receptor was derived from a female donor in good health and CMV-seronegative. The chain uses TRBV5-1 and TRBJ1-6; the D gene is not confidently resolved. What was sequenced was PBMCs. Here is the DNA: TGCGCCAGCAGCTTGAGCCAGGATAATTCACCCCTCCACTTT. It specifies CASSLSQDNSPLHF.